What follows are 6 T cell receptor beta chains derived from one specimen sequenced in a study of regulatory T cells in long-lasting Graves disease. Using its own MiXCR run on the reads, TCRdb lists one record per CDR3 protein. The sample includes roughly 700 distinct CDR3 sequences, approximately 72% seen only once; the top ten take 25% to 30%. Isolated PBMC RNA provided the starting material for the TCR library. The sequencing here drew on peripheral blood mononuclear cells (PBMCs), taken with antithyroid drug treatment, in newly diagnosed or persistent Graves disease (not recorded which). These receptors all stem from a female donor with Graves disease.

This clonotype has only a few counts. This chain uses TRBV10-2 with TRBJ1-1, with no clear D. Trimming removed 2 bases from V and 1 base from J, with 2 bases in between. The CDR3 length is 12 residues. The germline V gene encodes CDR1 WSHSY and CDR2 SAAADI. CDR3 in amino acids: CASSEANTEAFF. The CDR3 DNA reads TGCGCCAGCAGTGAGGCGAACACTGAAGCTTTCTTT.

This clonotype was seen a single time. The rearrangement uses TRBV5-1 and TRBJ2-1, with 8 positions matching TRBD1. The CDR3 covers 12 residues. V trimming: 7 bases; J trimming: 5 bases; junction bases outside the gene matches: 2. Germline V gives CDR1 SGHRS, CDR2 YFSETQ. DNA for the CDR3: TGCGCCAGCGGACAGGGCCACAATGAGCAGTTCTTC. Its protein product is CASGQGHNEQFF.

The rearrangement uses TRBV10-3 and TRBJ2-2; D gene ambiguous. V gave up 6 bases and J gave up 1 base, with 9 bases separating them. Germline CDR1 and CDR2: ENHRY and SYGVKD. CDR3 size: 14 residues. The CDR3 DNA sequence: TGTGCCATCAGGCCTGACATGAACACCGGGGAGCTGTTTTTT. This sequence encodes CAIRPDMNTGELFF.

V gene TRBV12-3 or TRBV12-4 combines with J gene TRBJ2-5; tentatively, D is TRBD2 (6 bases). V lost 9 bases, J lost 1 base, and 12 bases lay in between. CDR3 length: 13 residues. The CDR3 region has the DNA TGTGCCAGTAGAAGCGGGCCCCAAGAGACCCAGTACTTC. Its protein product is CASRSGPQETQYF.

V usage is TRBV4-1 and J usage is TRBJ2-1, with 7 bases fitting TRBD1. The CDR3 contains 16 residues. Germline assignment: CDR1 MGHRA and CDR2 YSYEKL. V dropped 2 bases and J dropped 12; count of bases not matched to a gene: 16. CDR3 residues: CASSQMRTGKTTGQFF. In DNA, the CDR3 is TGCGCCAGCAGCCAAATGAGGACAGGCAAAACTACGGGGCAGTTCTTC.

The chain couples TRBV12-3 or TRBV12-4 to TRBJ2-2, with D possibly being TRBD1 or TRBD2 (5 bases each). This CDR3 contains 13 residues. V gave up 5 bases and J gave up 8 bases, with 12 bases separating them. The CDR3 sequence: CASSPREGGELFF. Here the CDR3 DNA reads TGTGCCAGCAGTCCTCGAGAGGGGGGGGAGCTGTTTTTT.